Here is one T cell receptor beta chain with its context. This sample is drawn from a study of CD4 and CD8 cells across lung adenocarcinoma regions. In TCRdb, the PCR reads were re-called with MiXCR into one record per CDR3 protein. Of several thousand distinct CDR3 sequences listed, 53% are singletons. The CDR3 covers 15 residues. Per the germline V gene, CDR1 is MDHEN and CDR2 is SYDVKM. V was shortened by 5 bases and J by 1 base, with 14 bases between the two germline ends. The source is a male donor with lung adenocarcinoma. The CD4 and CD8 labels of this study may be unreliable. Sequencing used CD8+ T cells from the center of a lung tumor. The J gene is TRBJ1-1, the V gene TRBV28; no clear D. CDR3 nucleotide sequence: TGTGCCAGCAGTGCGCCCCCAACAACGAACACTGAAGCTTTCTTT. This sequence encodes CASSAPPTTNTEAFF. Full variable domain (remainder filled in from reference TRBV28 and TRBJ1-1): DVKVTQSSRYLVKRTGEKVFLECVQDMDHENMFWYRQDPGLGLRLIYFSYDVKMKEKGDIPEGYSVSREKKERFSLILESASTNQTSMYLCASSAPPTTNTEAFFGQGTRLTVV.